This T cell receptor (beta chain) was found in a study of OX40 agonist ivuxolimab in advanced cancers. The germline V gene has CDR1 LGHNA and CDR2 YSLEER. The CDR3 spans 14 residues. V lost 0 bases to trimming and J lost 3 bases, with 8 bases between them. TCRdb keeps only in-frame clones here, not all; method: immunoSEQ multiplex PCR. This table has around 150,000 clones, 85% to 95% appearing once. The chain carries TRBV4-3 and TRBJ1-1; D call uncertain. The TCR sequence derives from an adult with an advanced solid tumor such as melanoma, head and neck, liver or kidney cancer. The sequences come from CD4+ or CD8+ T cells sorted from blood, collected in a trial of the OX40 agonist ivuxolimab. DNA of the CDR3: TGCGCCAGCAGCCAAGAAGCGGGCGACACTGAAGCTTTCTTT. This gives the protein CASSQEAGDTEAFF.